Listed here is a single T cell receptor beta chain. Germline V gives CDR1 LNHDA, CDR2 SQIVND (reference sequence). The CDR3 contains 14 residues. The germline V and J ends were trimmed by 7 bases and 10 bases, with 22 bases remaining between them. This specimen belongs to a study of T-cell memory formation after mild COVID-19. TCRdb recomputed calls from the 5' RACE reads with MiXCR, one row per CDR3 protein. The table has around 190,000 distinct CDR3 sequences, less than 20% seen once; the top ten hold approximately 4%. The rearrangement joins TRBV19 to TRBJ1-2; maybe TRBD1 (5 bases). Source material: PBMCs or a T cell subset sorted from them (not recorded which). This receptor was obtained from a man between 18 and 29 years old who had mild COVID-19 (a few samples of this study predate the infection). Cell type and time point are not known. The DNA for the CDR3 is TGTGCCAGTAATCCCCTGGGGACCGAGGGGTACTACACCTTC. Its translation: CASNPLGTEGYYTF.